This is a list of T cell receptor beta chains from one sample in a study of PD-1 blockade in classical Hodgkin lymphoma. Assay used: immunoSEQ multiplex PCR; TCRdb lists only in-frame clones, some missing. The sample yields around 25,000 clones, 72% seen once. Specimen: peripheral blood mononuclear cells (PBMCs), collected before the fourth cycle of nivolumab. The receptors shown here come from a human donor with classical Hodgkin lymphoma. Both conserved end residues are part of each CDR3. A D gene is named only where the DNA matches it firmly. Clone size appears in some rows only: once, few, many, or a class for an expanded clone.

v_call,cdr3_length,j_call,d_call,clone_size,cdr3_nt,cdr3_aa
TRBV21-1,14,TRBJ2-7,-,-,TGTGCCAGCAGCAAAGCCCGACAGACCTACGAGCAGTACTTC,CASSKARQTYEQYF
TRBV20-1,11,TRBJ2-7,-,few,TGCAGTGCTCCCCGGGATTACGAGCAGTACTTC,CSAPRDYEQYF
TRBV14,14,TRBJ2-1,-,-,TGTGCCAGCAGCCAAGATAGGTACGCCCCTCCGCCGTTCTTC,CASSQDRYAPPPFF
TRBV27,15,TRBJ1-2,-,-,TGTGCCAGCAGTTTCTCTTCGGGGGTGAGCTATGGCTACACCTTC,CASSFSSGVSYGYTF
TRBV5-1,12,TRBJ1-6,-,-,TGCGCCAGCAGGGAGGGGGGCTCACCCCTCCACTTT,CASREGGSPLHF
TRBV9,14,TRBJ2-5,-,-,TGTGCCAGCAGCGTAGGGGGGTACCAAGAGACCCAGTACTTC,CASSVGGYQETQYF
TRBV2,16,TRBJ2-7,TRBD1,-,TGTGCCAGCAGTATCTCCGAGGGGGCGTACTCCTACGAGCAGTACTTC,CASSISEGAYSYEQYF
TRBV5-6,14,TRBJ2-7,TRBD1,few,TGTGCCAGCAGCCCCGGGACAGGCCCCTACGAGCAGTACTTC,CASSPGTGPYEQYF
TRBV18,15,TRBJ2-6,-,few,TGTGCCAGCTCACCATGGACCTCTGGGGCCAACGTCCTGACTTTC,CASSPWTSGANVLTF
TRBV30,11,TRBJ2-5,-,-,TGTGCCTGGAATGATGTGGCGACCCAGTACTTC,CAWNDVATQYF
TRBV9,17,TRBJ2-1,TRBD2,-,TGTGCCAGCAGCGTACATAGCGGGAGAGAGTCCTACAATGAGCAGTTCTTC,CASSVHSGRESYNEQFF
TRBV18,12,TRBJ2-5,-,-,TGTGCCAGCTCGGGAGCAGAAGAGACCCAGTACTTC,CASSGAEETQYF
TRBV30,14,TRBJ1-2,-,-,TGTGCCTGGAGTGCTCAGGGGCGTAACTATGGCTACACCTTC,CAWSAQGRNYGYTF
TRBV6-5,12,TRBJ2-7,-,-,TGTGCCAGCAGTTACTCGAAGAGCGAGCAGTACTTC,CASSYSKSEQYF
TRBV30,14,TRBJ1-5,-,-,TGTGCCTGGAGTAGGGAGACCTCCTTTCAGCCCCAGCATTTT,CAWSRETSFQPQHF
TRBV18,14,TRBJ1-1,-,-,TGTGCCAGCTCACCAGGGCAGGCGAACACTGAAGCTTTCTTT,CASSPGQANTEAFF
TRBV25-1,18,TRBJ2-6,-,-,TGTGCCAGTTGGTCCCTGGGCCAGGGGCTTACTGGGGCCAACGTCCTGACTTTC,CASWSLGQGLTGANVLTF
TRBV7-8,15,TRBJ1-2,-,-,TGTGCCAGCAGCCCCTCCGGGGGGACGAACTATGGCTACACCTTC,CASSPSGGTNYGYTF
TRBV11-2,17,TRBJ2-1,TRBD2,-,TGTGCCAGCAGCTTAGACCCCGGGACTAGCCCCTACAATGAGCAGTTCTTC,CASSLDPGTSPYNEQFF
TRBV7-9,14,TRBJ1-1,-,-,TGTGCCAGCAGAGCCGGGACGGCGAACACTGAAGCTTTCTTT,CASRAGTANTEAFF
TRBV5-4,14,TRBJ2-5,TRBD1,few,TGTGCCAGCAGCTTGGGACAGGGGAGGGAGACCCAGTACTTC,CASSLGQGRETQYF
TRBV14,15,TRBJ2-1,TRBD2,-,TGTGCCAGCAGCCAATGGGGGGGCTCCTACAATGAGCAGTTCTTC,CASSQWGGSYNEQFF
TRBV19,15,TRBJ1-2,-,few,TGTGCCAGTAGTATCGGACAGAGGGCCTCCTATGGCTACACCTTC,CASSIGQRASYGYTF
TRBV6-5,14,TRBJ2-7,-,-,TGTGCCAGCAGTACTACCGGGCCCTCCTACGAGCAGTACTTC,CASSTTGPSYEQYF
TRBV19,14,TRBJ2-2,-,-,TGTGCCAGTAGTATAGAAGGGGGGACCGGGGAGCTGTTTTTT,CASSIEGGTGELFF
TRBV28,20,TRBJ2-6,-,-,TGTGCCAGCAGTTTCTCGACCCTGGGCCCGACGCGATCTGGGGCCAACGTCCTGACTTTC,CASSFSTLGPTRSGANVLTF
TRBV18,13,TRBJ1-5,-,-,TGTGCCAGCTCACTGGGGGATCATCAGCCCCAGCATTTT,CASSLGDHQPQHF
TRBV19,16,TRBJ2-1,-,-,TGTGCCAGTAGTCCCGAGGGGGGGCCACCTTACAATGAGCAGTTCTTC,CASSPEGGPPYNEQFF
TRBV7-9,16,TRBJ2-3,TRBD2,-,TGTGCCAGCAGCTTGGAGAGCGGGGGCCGCACAGATACGCAGTATTTT,CASSLESGGRTDTQYF
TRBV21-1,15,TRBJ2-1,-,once,TGTGCCAGCAGCAAAGGACTAGCGGGATACAATGAGCAGTTCTTC,CASSKGLAGYNEQFF
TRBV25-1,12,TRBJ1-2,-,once,TGTGCCAGCAGTCCGGGGCCTGGCAGCTACACCTTC,CASSPGPGSYTF
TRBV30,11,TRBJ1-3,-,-,TGTGTCTCCACGTGGGGGCACACCATATATTTT,CVSTWGHTIYF
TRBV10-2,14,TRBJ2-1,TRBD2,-,TGCGCCAGCAGGGGACTAGCGGGCTACAATGAGCAGTTCTTC,CASRGLAGYNEQFF
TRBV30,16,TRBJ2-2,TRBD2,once,TGTGCCTTCCCCCAGCTAGCGGGGGCCTTCGGCGGGGAGCTGTTTTTT,CAFPQLAGAFGGELFF
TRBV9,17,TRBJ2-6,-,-,TGTGCCAGCAGCGCGGGGGACACCTTCTCTGGGGCCAACGTCCTGACTTTC,CASSAGDTFSGANVLTF
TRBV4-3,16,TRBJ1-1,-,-,TGCGCCAGCAGCCACGAGACTCCGGGACAGAACACTGAAGCTTTCTTT,CASSHETPGQNTEAFF
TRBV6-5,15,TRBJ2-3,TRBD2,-,TGTGCCAGCAGTTCCTATAGCGGGAGCACAGATACGCAGTATTTT,CASSSYSGSTDTQYF
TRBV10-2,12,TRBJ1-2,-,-,TGCGCCAGCAGTGAAGGGGCCTATGGCTACACCTTC,CASSEGAYGYTF
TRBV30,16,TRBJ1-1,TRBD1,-,TGTGCCTGGAGGGGGAGACAGGGGCTGGGGAGCACTGAAGCTTTCTTT,CAWRGRQGLGSTEAFF
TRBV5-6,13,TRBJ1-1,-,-,TGTGCCAGCAGCCCCGAATTGAACACTGAAGCTTTCTTT,CASSPELNTEAFF
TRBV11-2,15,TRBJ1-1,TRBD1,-,TGTGCCAGCAGTGGACTCAGGGGGCCGCTCACTGAAGCTTTCTTT,CASSGLRGPLTEAFF
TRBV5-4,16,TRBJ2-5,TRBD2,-,TGTGCCAGCAGCTTGCCTACTGGCGGGAGGCTAGAGACCCAGTACTTC,CASSLPTGGRLETQYF
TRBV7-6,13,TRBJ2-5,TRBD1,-,TGTGCCAGCAGCTGGACAGGGCAAGAGACCCAGTACTTC,CASSWTGQETQYF
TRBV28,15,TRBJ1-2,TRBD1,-,TGTGCCAGCAGTCCCCTGACCGGGACAGGGGCCCCTCACACCTTC,CASSPLTGTGAPHTF
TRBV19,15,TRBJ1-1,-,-,TGTGCCAGTAGGAGGGAGAACTCCCAGAACACTGAAGCTTTCTTT,CASRRENSQNTEAFF
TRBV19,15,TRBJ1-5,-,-,TGTGCCAGTAGTATCGCAGGGGAAAACAATCAGCCCCAGCATTTT,CASSIAGENNQPQHF
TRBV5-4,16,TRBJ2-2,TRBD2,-,TGTGCCAGCTACTACGGGGCGGGAGCACACACCGGGGAGCTGTTTTTT,CASYYGAGAHTGELFF
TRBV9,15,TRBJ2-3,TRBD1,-,TGTGCCAGCAGCGTAGGCCAGGGGGCCCCAGATACGCAGTATTTT,CASSVGQGAPDTQYF
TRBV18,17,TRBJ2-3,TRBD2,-,TGTGCCAGCTCACCTAATAGCGGGGGCCAGAGCACAGATACGCAGTATTTT,CASSPNSGGQSTDTQYF
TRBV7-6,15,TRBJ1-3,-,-,TGTGCCAGCAGCTTTGGGGGACAAGCTGGAAACACCATATATTTT,CASSFGGQAGNTIYF
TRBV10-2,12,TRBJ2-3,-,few,TGCGCCAGCAGTGGAGGCACAGATACGCAGTATTTT,CASSGGTDTQYF
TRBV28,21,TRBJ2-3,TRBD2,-,TGTGCCAGCAGTTTGCATCGGGTGGCCAGCGGGGGCCTATCTAGCACAGATACGCAGTATTTT,CASSLHRVASGGLSSTDTQYF
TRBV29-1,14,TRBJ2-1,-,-,TGCAGCGTTGTCCTCGCTCCATCCGGACCTGAGCAGTTCTTC,CSVVLAPSGPEQFF
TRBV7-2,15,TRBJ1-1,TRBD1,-,TGTGCCAGCAGCTTACGGACAGGAGTGAACACTGAAGCTTTCTTT,CASSLRTGVNTEAFF
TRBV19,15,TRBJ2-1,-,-,TGTGCCAGTAGTATTCAGGCTAGCGAATACAATGAGCAGTTCTTC,CASSIQASEYNEQFF